The 13 T cell receptor beta chains below were found in one sample sequenced in a study of CD8 T cells in Susac syndrome. Random hexamers served to reverse transcribe about 0.45 to 1 ug RNA. TCRdb reprocessed the immunoSEQ multiplex PCR reads with MiXCR, giving one entry per CDR3 protein. Of 330,000 or so distinct CDR3 sequences listed, 89% were seen once; the top ten hold less than 0.2%. Sequencing was carried out using CD8+ T cells from PBMCs. These receptors were taken from a human donor with multiple sclerosis.

The chain combines TRBV24-1 with TRBJ2-5; tentatively, D is TRBD1 (6 bases). Germline-derived CDR1 and CDR2 are KGHDR and SFDVKD. The CDR3 covers 17 residues. V dropped 4 bases and J dropped 5 bases, with 22 bases sitting between them. The CDR3, as DNA: TGTGCCACCAGTGACCACCTCCGGGACATCCACGGGGAGACCCAGTACTTC. It translates to CATSDHLRDIHGETQYF.

The V and J genes are TRBV7-9 and TRBJ1-2; unclear D gene. The V end was cut by 7 bases, the J end by 1 base, with 10 bases between. The CDR3 runs 13 residues. Germline V lookup: CDR1 SEHNR, CDR2 FQNEAQ (reference sequence). CDR3 DNA sequence: TGTGCCAGCATGCCAGAGCTTAACTATGGCTACACCTTC. Translation: CASMPELNYGYTF.

This sequence joins TRBV13 and TRBJ1-1, with a possible D match to TRBD1 (5 bases). The length of the CDR3 is 15 residues. CDR1 is PRHDT and CDR2 is FYEKMQ in the germline V gene (reference sequence). Trimming removed 5 bases at V and 1 base at J, with 14 bases between. The CDR3 nucleotides are TGTGCCAGCAGCATTACGGGACTCGCGAACACTGAAGCTTTCTTT. Amino acid sequence: CASSITGLANTEAFF.

The gene calls are TRBV20-1 and TRBJ2-5, with no clear D. CDR3 size: 14 residues. V lost 0 bases and J 1 base, leaving 9 bases between the germline ends. Per the germline V gene, CDR1 is DFQATT and CDR2 is SNEGSKA (reference sequence). The DNA of the CDR3 is TGCAGTGCTAGAGACGGGTCAGTCCAAGAGACCCAGTACTTC. It codes for CSARDGSVQETQYF.

The rearrangement links TRBV5-6 to TRBJ2-3; TRBD2 aligns across 11 bases. J lost 5 bases, V lost 0 bases, and 11 bases had no gene match. CDR3 length: 18 amino acids. CDR1 SGHDT and CDR2 YYEEEE come from the germline V gene. The CDR3 loop reads CASSLGLAGGSRRDTQYF. CDR3 in DNA: TGTGCCAGCAGCTTGGGTCTAGCGGGGGGCTCCCGTAGAGATACGCAGTATTTT.

The chain is built from TRBV3-1 and TRBJ1-2, with 7 bases fitting TRBD1. V was clipped by 0 bases and J by 8 bases; unmatched bases: 9. This CDR3 is 15 amino acids long. CDR1 and CDR2 (germline): LGHDT, YNNKEL (reference sequence). The CDR3 is CASSQDPDRVRGYTF. The CDR3 bases are TGTGCCAGCAGCCAAGATCCCGACAGGGTCCGGGGCTACACCTTC.

The chain recombines TRBV7-9 with TRBJ2-7; TRBD2 is a possible D gene (6 bases). Germline lookup yields CDR1 SEHNR and CDR2 FQNEAQ (reference sequence). The CDR3 loop spans 14 amino acids. Trimming stripped 6 bases from V and 2 bases from J, with 14 bases between. The CDR3 DNA reads as TGTGCCAGCAGGGACGCGGGGAAAACCTACGAGCAGTACTTC. As protein: CASRDAGKTYEQYF.

The rearrangement links TRBV28 to TRBJ1-6; 8 nucleotides match TRBD1. CDR1 and CDR2 (germline): MDHEN, SYDVKM. V gave up 2 bases and J gave up 10 bases; unmatched junction bases: 7. The length of the CDR3 is 15 residues. CDR3 DNA sequence: TGTGCCAGCAGTTTAAGCCCCAGGGGGCTATCACCCCTCCACTTT. Protein sequence: CASSLSPRGLSPLHF.

This chain connects TRBV10-3 to TRBJ2-1; 13 nucleotides align to TRBD2. There are 16 residues in the CDR3. Germline assignment: CDR1 ENHRY and CDR2 SYGVKD. The V and J ends lost 6 bases and 8 bases, in that order; junction bases with no gene match: 10. CDR3 nucleotides: TGTGCCATCAGAGGACTAGCGGGAGTACAGCGGGATGAGCAGTTCTTC. As protein: CAIRGLAGVQRDEQFF.

The V call is TRBV7-9, the J call TRBJ2-7; D gene unclear. The CDR3 consists of 13 residues. With 4 bases removed from V and 3 bases from J, the gap between germline ends came to 10 bases. Germline CDR1 reads SEHNR; CDR2 reads FQNEAQ (reference sequence). DNA of the CDR3: TGTGCCAGCAGCTCTTCTCACGGCTACGAGCAGTACTTC. Translating gives CASSSSHGYEQYF.

In DNA form, the CDR3 reads TGTGCCAGCAGTTACGGGTCTGAAGCTTTCTTT. Translation: CASSYGSEAFF. The rearrangement uses TRBV6-6 and TRBJ1-1, with D hard to call. The CDR3 has 11 residues. The germline V and J ends were trimmed by 2 bases and 6 bases, with 4 bases remaining between them. Germline V gene data show CDR1 as MNHNY and CDR2 as SVGAGI (reference sequence).

The chain carries TRBV20-1 and TRBJ2-7, with unresolved D. The CDR3 has 11 amino acids. CDR1 and CDR2 (germline): DFQATT, SNEGSKA (reference sequence). Trimming removed 3 bases from V and 6 bases from J, with 9 bases in between. Here the CDR3 reads CSAREYLEQYF. The CDR3 region has the DNA TGCAGTGCTAGGGAGTATCTCGAGCAGTACTTC.

This clonotype was recorded only once. V is TRBV29-1 and J is TRBJ1-1; D not certain. Germline V CDR1 and CDR2: SQVTM, ANQGSEA. V lost 4 bases and J 7 bases, leaving 16 bases between the germline ends. The CDR3 is 13 amino acids. CDR3 nucleotide sequence: TGCAGCGTTGGTATGGGGAAGAAGAATGAAGCTTTCTTT. Amino acids: CSVGMGKKNEAFF.